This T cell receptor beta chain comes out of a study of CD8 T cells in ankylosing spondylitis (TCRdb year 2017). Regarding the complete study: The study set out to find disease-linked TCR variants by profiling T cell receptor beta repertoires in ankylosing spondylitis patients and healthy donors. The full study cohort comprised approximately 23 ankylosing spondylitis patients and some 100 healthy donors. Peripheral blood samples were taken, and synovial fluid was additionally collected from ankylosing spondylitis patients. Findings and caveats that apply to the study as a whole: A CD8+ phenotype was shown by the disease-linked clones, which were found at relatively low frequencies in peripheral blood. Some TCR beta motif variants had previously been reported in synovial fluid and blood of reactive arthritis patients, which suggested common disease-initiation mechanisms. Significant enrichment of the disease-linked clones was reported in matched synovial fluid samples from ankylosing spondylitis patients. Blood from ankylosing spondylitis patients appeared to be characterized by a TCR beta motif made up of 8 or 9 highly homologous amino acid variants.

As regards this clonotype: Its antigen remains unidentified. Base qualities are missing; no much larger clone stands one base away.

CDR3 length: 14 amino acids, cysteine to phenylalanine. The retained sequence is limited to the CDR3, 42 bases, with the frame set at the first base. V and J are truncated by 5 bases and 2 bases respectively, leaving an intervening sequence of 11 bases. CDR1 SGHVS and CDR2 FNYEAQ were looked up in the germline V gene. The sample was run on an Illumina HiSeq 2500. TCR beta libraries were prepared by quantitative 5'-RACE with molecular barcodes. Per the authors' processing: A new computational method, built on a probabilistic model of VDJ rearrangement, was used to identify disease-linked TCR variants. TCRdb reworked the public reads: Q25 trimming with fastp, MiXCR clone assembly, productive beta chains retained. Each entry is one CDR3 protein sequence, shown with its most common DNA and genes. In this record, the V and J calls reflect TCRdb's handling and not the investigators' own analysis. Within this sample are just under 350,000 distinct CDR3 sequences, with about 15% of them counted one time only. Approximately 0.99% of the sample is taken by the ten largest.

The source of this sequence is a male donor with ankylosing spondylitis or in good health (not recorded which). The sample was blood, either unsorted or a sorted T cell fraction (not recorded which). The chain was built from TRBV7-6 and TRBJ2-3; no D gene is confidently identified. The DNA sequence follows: TGTGCCAGCAGCCCCGGAGCAACCACAGATACGCAGTATTTT. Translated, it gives CASSPGATTDTQYF. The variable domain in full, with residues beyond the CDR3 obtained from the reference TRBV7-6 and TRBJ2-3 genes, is GAGVSQSPRYKVTKRGQDVALRCDPISGHVSLYWYRQALGQGPEFLTYFNYEAQQDKSGLPNDRFSAERPEGSISTLTIQRTEQRDSAMYRCASSPGATTDTQYFGPGTRLTVL.